The sequence of this T cell receptor beta chain was determined in a study of T cells in Graves' hyperthyroidism and ophthalmopathy. Lactation, pregnancy, other autoimmune disease or uncontrolled infection led to exclusion of patients. Amplification of TCR beta CDR3 regions was performed using RNA transcripts as template. HTBI primers were the set used in a first-round RT-PCR of the TCR CDR3. From the multiplex PCR reads, TCRdb called clonotypes with MiXCR, one entry per CDR3 protein. The table records about 300,000 distinct CDR3 sequences, approximately 26% of them present only once. There are 14 residues in the CDR3. Trimming removed 5 bases from V and 1 base from J, with 11 bases in between.

The specimen was blood. The clonotype originates from a man aged 35 to 55 with Graves' hyperthyroidism that later progressed to Graves' ophthalmopathy. This chain uses TRBV12-3 or TRBV12-4 with TRBJ1-1; D is perhaps TRBD1 (6 bases). CDR3 protein: CASSSGTPNTEAFF. CDR3 in DNA: TGTGCCAGCAGTAGCGGGACACCGAACACTGAAGCTTTCTTT.